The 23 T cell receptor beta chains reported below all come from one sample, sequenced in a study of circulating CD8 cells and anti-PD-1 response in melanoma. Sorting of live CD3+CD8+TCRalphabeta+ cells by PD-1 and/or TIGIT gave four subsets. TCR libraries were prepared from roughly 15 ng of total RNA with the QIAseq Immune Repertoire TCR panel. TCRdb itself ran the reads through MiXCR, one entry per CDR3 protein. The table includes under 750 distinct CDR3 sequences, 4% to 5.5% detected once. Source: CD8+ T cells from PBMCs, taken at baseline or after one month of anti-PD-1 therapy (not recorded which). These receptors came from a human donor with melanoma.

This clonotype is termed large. The CDR3 reads CASSGAARETQYF. The CDR3 nucleotides read TGTGCCAGCAGCGGAGCAGCTCGGGAGACCCAGTACTTC. This chain connects TRBV2 to TRBJ2-5; the D is unclear. V was clipped by 6 bases and J by 5 bases, with 13 bases between them. Germline-derived CDR1 and CDR2 are SNHLY and FYNNEI. This CDR3 region has 13 residues.

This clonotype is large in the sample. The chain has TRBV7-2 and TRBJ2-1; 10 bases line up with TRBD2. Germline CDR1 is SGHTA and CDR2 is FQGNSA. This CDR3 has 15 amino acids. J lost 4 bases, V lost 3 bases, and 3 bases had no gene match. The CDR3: CASSFIAGGYNEQFF. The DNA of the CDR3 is TGTGCCAGCAGCTTTATAGCGGGGGGTTACAATGAGCAGTTCTTC.

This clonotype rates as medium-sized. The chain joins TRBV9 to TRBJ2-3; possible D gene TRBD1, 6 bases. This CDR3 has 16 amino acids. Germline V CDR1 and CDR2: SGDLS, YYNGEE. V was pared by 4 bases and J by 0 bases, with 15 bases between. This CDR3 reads CASSPTGMESTDTQYF. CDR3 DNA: TGTGCCAGCAGCCCCACAGGGATGGAAAGCACAGATACGCAGTATTTT.

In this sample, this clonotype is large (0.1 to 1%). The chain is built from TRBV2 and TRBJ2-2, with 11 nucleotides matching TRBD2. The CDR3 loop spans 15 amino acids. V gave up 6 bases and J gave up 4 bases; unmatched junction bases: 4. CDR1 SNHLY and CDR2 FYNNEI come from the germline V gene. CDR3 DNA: TGTGCCAGCAGCGCCGGGACTAGCGGCACCGGGGAGCTGTTTTTT. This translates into CASSAGTSGTGELFF.

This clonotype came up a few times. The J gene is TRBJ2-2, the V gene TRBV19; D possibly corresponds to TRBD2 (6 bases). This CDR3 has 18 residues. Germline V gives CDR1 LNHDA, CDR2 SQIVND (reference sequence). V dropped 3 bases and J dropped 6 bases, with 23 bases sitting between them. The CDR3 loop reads CASSMSPGAGKWAGELFF. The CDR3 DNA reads TGTGCCAGTAGTATGTCCCCCGGGGCGGGGAAGTGGGCCGGGGAGCTGTTTTTT. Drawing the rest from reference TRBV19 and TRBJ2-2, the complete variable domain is DGGITQSPKYLFRKEGQNVTLSCEQNLNHDAMYWYRQDPGQGLRLIYYSQIVNDFQKGDIAEGYSVSREKKESFPLTVTSAQKNPTAFYLCASSMSPGAGKWAGELFFGEGSRLTVL.

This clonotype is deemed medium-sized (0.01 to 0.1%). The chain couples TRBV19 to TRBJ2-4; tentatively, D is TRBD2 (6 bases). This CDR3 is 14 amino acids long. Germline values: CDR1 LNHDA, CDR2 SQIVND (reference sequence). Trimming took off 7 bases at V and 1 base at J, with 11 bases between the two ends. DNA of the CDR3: TGTGCCAGTATCGGCGGGGAGGCCAAAAACATTCAGTACTTC. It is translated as CASIGGEAKNIQYF.

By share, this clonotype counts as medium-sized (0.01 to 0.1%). The CDR3 sequence is CASSQSGLAVQETQYF. The CDR3 DNA sequence: TGTGCCAGCAGCCAAAGCGGACTAGCGGTACAAGAGACCCAGTACTTC. V is TRBV3-2 and J is TRBJ2-5; the table names TRBD2, a call not compared with the DNA. TRBV3-2 is recorded as a pseudogene. CDR3 size: 16 residues.

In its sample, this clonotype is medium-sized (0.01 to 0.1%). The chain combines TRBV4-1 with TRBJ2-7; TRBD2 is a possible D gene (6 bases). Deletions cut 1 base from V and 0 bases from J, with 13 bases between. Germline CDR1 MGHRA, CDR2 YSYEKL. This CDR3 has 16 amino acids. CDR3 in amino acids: CASSQAEGLSSYEQYF. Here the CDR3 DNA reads TGCGCCAGCAGCCAAGCGGAGGGCCTGAGCTCCTACGAGCAGTACTTC.

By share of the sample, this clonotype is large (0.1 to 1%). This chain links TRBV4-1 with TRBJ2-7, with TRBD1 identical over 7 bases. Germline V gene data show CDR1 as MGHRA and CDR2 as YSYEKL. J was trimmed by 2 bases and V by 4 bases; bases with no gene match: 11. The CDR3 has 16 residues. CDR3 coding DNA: TGCGCCAGCAGCCTTGAATACAGGGGAAGTACCTACGAGCAGTACTTC. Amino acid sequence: CASSLEYRGSTYEQYF.

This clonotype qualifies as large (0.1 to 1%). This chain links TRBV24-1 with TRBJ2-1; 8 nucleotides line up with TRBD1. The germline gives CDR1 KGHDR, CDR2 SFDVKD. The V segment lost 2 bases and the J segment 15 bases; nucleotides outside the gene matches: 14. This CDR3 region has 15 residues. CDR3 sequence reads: CATSDSSGQGFSRFF. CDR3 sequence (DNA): TGTGCCACCAGTGATTCTTCCGGACAGGGTTTTTCCAGGTTCTTC.

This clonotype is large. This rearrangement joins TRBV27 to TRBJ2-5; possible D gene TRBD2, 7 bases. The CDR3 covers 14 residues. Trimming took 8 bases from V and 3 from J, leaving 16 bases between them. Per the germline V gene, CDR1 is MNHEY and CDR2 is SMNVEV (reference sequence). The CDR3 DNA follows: TGTGCCAGCGGGGGGGCTTTCACGGAAGAGACCCAGTACTTC. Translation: CASGGAFTEETQYF.

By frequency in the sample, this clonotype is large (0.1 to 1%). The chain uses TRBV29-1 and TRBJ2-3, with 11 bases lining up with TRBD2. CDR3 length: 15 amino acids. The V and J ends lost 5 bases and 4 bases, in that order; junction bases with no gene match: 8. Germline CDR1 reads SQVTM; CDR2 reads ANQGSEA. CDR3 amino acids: CSVSITSGGADTQYF. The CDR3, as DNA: TGCAGCGTTTCTATCACTAGCGGGGGAGCAGATACGCAGTATTTT.

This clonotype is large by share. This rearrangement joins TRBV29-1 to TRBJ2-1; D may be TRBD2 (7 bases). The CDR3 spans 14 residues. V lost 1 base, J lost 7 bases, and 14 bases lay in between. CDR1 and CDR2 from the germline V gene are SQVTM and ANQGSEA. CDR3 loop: CSVEAGGDTNEQFF. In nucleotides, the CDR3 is TGCAGCGTTGAAGCGGGGGGCGACACTAATGAGCAGTTCTTC.

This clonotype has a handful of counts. CDR3 DNA: TGTGCCAGTAGTATAGTTCCGGGAGGCATTCAGTACTTC. It codes for CASSIVPGGIQYF. The rearrangement links TRBV19 to TRBJ2-4, with TRBD2 matching 7 bases. With 1 base clipped from V and 9 bases from J, the junction kept 3 bases outside the gene matches. The CDR3 runs 13 residues. CDR1 and CDR2 (germline): LNHDA, SQIVND (reference sequence).

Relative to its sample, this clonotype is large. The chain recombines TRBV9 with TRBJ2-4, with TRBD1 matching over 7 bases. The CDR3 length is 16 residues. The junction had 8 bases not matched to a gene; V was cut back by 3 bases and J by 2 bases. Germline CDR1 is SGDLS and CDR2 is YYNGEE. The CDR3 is CASSGASTGSKNIQYF. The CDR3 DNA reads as TGTGCCAGCAGCGGCGCCTCGACAGGGTCCAAAAACATTCAGTACTTC. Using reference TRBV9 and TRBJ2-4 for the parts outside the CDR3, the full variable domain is DSGVTQTPKHLITATGQRVTLRCSPRSGDLSVYWYQQSLDQGLQFLIQYYNGEERAKGNILERFSAQQFPDLHSELNLSSLELGDSALYFCASSGASTGSKNIQYFGAGTRLSVL.

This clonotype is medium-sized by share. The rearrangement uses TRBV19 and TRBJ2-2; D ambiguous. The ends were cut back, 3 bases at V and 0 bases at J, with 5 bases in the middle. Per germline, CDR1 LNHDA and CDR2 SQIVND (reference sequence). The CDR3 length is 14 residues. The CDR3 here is CASSMYPNTGELFF. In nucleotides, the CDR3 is TGTGCCAGTAGTATGTATCCGAACACCGGGGAGCTGTTTTTT.

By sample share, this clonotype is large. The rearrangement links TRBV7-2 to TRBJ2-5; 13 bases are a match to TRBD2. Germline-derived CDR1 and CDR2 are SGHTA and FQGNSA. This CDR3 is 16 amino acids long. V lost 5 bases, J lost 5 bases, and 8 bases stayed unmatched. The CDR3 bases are TGTGCCAGCAGCCCCTGGACTAGCGGGGGAGGCGAGACCCAGTACTTC. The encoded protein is CASSPWTSGGGETQYF.

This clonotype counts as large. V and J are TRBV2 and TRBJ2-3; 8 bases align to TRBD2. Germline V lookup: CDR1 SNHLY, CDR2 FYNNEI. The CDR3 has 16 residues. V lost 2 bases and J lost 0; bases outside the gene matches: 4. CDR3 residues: CASSESLAGSTDTQYF. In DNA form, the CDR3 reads TGTGCCAGCAGTGAAAGTCTAGCGGGTAGCACAGATACGCAGTATTTT.

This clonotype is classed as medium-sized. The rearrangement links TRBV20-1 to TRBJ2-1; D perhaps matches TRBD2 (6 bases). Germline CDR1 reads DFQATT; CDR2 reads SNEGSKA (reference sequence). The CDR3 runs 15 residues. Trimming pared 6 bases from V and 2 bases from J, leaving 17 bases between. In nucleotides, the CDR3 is TGCAGTGCCCATTCCGTCGGGGGAACCTACAATGAGCAGTTCTTC. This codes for CSAHSVGGTYNEQFF.

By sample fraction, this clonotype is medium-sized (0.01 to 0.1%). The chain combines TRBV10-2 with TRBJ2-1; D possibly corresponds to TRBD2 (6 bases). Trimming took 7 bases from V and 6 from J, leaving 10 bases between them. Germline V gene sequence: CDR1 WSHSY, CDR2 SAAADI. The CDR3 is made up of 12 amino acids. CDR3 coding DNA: TGCGCCAGCATGGCGGGGTCCAATGAGCAGTTCTTC. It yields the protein CASMAGSNEQFF.

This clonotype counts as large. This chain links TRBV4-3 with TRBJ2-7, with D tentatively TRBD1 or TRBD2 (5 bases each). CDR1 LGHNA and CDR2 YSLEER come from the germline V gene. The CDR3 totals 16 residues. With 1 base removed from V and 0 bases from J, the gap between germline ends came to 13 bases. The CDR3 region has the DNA TGCGCCAGCAGCCAAGGCGTAGGGGAGCCCTCCTACGAGCAGTACTTC. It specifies CASSQGVGEPSYEQYF.

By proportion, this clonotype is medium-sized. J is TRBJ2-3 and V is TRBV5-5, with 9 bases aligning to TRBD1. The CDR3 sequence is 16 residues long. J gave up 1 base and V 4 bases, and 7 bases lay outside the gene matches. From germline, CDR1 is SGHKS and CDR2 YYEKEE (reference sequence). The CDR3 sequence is CASSQGDRAGTDTQYF. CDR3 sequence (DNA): TGTGCCAGCAGCCAAGGGGACAGGGCGGGCACAGATACGCAGTATTTT. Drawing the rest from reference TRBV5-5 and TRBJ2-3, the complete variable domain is DAGVTQSPTHLIKTRGQQVTLRCSPISGHKSVSWYQQVLGQGPQFIFQYYEKEERGRGNFPDRFSARQFPNYSSELNVNALLLGDSALYLCASSQGDRAGTDTQYFGPGTRLTVL.

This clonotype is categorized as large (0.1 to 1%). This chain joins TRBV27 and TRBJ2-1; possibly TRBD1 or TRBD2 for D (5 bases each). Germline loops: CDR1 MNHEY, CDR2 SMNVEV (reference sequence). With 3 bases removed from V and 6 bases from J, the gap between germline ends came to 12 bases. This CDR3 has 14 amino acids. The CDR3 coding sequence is TGTGCCAGCAGTTTGTCAGGGAGCGCCAATGAGCAGTTCTTC. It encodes CASSLSGSANEQFF.